The 8 T cell receptor beta chains given below trace back to one sample, sequenced in a study of T cell clonotyping in hematopoietic cell transplantation. Stated time point: recipient sample about 28 days before transplant, after cytoreduction. Libraries were prepared by immunoSEQ multiplex PCR; TCRdb keeps only in-frame clonotypes and omits some of them. This table has tens of thousands of clones, 90% to 95% appearing once. This material consisted of peripheral blood mononuclear cells, taken before stem cell transplant. These receptor sequences come from a man aged 45-60 years with acute myeloid leukemia. Some clones in this sample may be carry-over from other donors' samples.

The chain is built from TRBV19 and TRBJ1-2; the D gene is possibly TRBD1 (5 bases). The CDR3 is 13 amino acids. Germline V CDR1 and CDR2: LNHDA, SQIVND (reference sequence). The V end lost 8 bases, the J end lost 5 bases, and 15 bases lay between the germline ends. In DNA form, the CDR3 reads TGTGCCAGTGCCCAAGGGGCTGGGTATGGCTACACCTTC. Its protein is CASAQGAGYGYTF.

J is TRBJ1-2 and V is TRBV6-5; D possibly corresponds to TRBD1 (6 bases). This CDR3 is 12 amino acids long. Trimming removed 6 bases at V and 3 bases at J, with 8 bases between. The germline gives CDR1 MNHEY, CDR2 SVGAGI. CDR3 coding DNA: TGTGCCAGCAGAGGGGGGTACTATGGCTACACCTTC. Its protein product is CASRGGYYGYTF.

The V call is TRBV6-6, the J call TRBJ1-1, with 7 bases aligning to TRBD1. The V segment lost 3 bases and the J segment 0 bases; nucleotides outside the gene matches: 7. The CDR3 has 16 amino acids. Germline CDR1 and CDR2: MNHNY and SVGAGI (reference sequence). The CDR3 protein is CASSYSPGQMNTEAFF. CDR3 sequence (DNA): TGTGCCAGCAGTTATTCCCCGGGACAGATGAACACTGAAGCTTTCTTT.

V and J are TRBV27 and TRBJ1-2; possible D gene TRBD1, 5 bases. Trimming took off 2 bases at V and 7 bases at J, with 11 bases between the two ends. Germline V gives CDR1 MNHEY, CDR2 SMNVEV (reference sequence). This CDR3 spans 13 amino acids. The CDR3 DNA reads as TGTGCCAGCAGTTTAAGTAGGGGCGCTGGCTACACCTTC. The encoded protein is CASSLSRGAGYTF.

The chain carries TRBV30 and TRBJ1-4; D remains ambiguous. The V end lost 1 base, the J end lost 8 bases, and 11 bases lay between the germline ends. Germline CDR1 reads GTSNPN; CDR2 reads SVGIG (reference sequence). CDR3 length: 13 amino acids. The CDR3 loop is CAWSGRRREKLFF. The CDR3 DNA is TGTGCCTGGAGTGGGAGGAGACGGGAAAAACTGTTTTTT.

The genes are TRBV30 and TRBJ2-7; D is uncertain. The V end lost 3 bases, the J end lost 1 base, and 7 bases lay between the germline ends. Germline CDR1 and CDR2: GTSNPN and SVGIG (reference sequence). The CDR3 is 12 amino acids. For the CDR3, the DNA is TGTGCCTGGAGCGGCGGTTCCTACGAGCAGTACTTC. Protein: CAWSGGSYEQYF.

This sequence joins TRBV30 and TRBJ1-2; the D is unclear. The V end lost 2 bases, the J end lost 0 bases, and 10 bases lay between the germline ends. Germline CDR1 is GTSNPN and CDR2 is SVGIG (reference sequence). The CDR3 has 14 residues. CDR3 sequence reads: CAWSRQTSNYGYTF. The CDR3 DNA sequence: TGTGCCTGGAGTAGGCAGACATCTAACTATGGCTACACCTTC.

The chain carries TRBV19 and TRBJ1-1; 8 positions agree with TRBD1. The CDR3 runs to 16 residues. V was clipped by 4 bases and J by 1 base; unmatched bases: 8. Germline V gives CDR1 LNHDA, CDR2 SQIVND (reference sequence). The CDR3 region has the DNA TGTGCCAGTAGTACGCCCTGGCAGGGGGCGAACACTGAAGCTTTCTTT. It specifies CASSTPWQGANTEAFF.